This TCR beta chain derives from a study of blood T cell repertoires in COVID-19. About the study: T cells, B-cell-depleted T cells, or PBMCs supplied cDNA or gDNA.

Participants spanned ages about 18 to 100 years and resided in 20 to 25 US areas. Original data processing: Estimated nucleated cell counts came from reference gene primer amplification. Produced via immunoSEQ multiplex PCR; TCRdb's table is partial and in-frame only. V, J and clone size derive from that table, while D and trimming were established from the DNA sequence. Among a few hundred thousand clones listed, approximately 90% were seen once. The germline CDR1 and CDR2 sequences are MDHEN and SYDVKM. The ends were cut back, 9 bases at V and 5 bases at J, with 13 bases in the middle. CDR3 length equals 12 residues.

The rearrangement links TRBV28 to TRBJ1-2; D is perhaps TRBD1 (6 bases). The receptor's source is a woman between 50 and 59 years old who had recovered from COVID-19. The specimen sequenced was PBMCs or T cells enriched from blood (not recorded which). The CDR3 sequence: CASTGTLYGYTF. CDR3 coding DNA: TGTGCCAGTACCGGGACACTTTATGGCTACACCTTC.